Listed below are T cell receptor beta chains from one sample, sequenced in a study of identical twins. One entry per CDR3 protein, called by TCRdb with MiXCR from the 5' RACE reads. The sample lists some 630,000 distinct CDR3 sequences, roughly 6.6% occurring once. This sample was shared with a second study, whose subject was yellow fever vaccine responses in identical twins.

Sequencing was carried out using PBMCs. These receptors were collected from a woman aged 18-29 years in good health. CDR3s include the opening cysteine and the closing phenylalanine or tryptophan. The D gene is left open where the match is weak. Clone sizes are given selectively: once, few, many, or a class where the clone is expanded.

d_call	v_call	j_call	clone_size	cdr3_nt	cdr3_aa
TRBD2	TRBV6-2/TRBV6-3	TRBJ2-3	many	TGTGCCAGCAGTCGGGACTACACAGATACGCAGTATTTT	CASSRDYTDTQYF
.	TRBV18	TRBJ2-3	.	TGTGCCAGCTCACCATCCCAACGTGCAGATACGCAGTATTTT	CASSPSQRADTQYF
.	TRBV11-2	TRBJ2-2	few	TGTGCCACTTTCCGGGGGCTCGCGAACACCGGGGAGCTGTTTTTT	CATFRGLANTGELFF
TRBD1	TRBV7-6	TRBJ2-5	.	TGTGCCAGCAGCTTGGACAGGGTGGAGGAGACCCAGTACTTC	CASSLDRVEETQYF
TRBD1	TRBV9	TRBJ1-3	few	TGTGCCAGCAGCGCCCCCGGGACAGGGGGAAACACCATATATTTT	CASSAPGTGGNTIYF
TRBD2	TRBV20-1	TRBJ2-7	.	TGCAGTGCCGAGACTATTACCGGGACTAGCGGCGTTCCCTACGAGCAGTACTTC	CSAETITGTSGVPYEQYF
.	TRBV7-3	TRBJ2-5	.	TGTGCCAGCAGCTTACATGGGTCAGGACAAGAGACCCAGTACTTC	CASSLHGSGQETQYF
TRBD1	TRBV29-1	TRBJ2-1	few	TGCAGCGTTACGGGACAGGCCTTTCGTGATGAGCAGTTCTTC	CSVTGQAFRDEQFF
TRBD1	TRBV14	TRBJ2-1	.	TGTGCCAGCAGCCGGGACAGGGTCGCGGGGAATGAGCAGTTCTTC	CASSRDRVAGNEQFF
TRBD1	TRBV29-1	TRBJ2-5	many	TGCAGCGGAGGGACAGGGAACCAAGAGACCCAGTACTTC	CSGGTGNQETQYF
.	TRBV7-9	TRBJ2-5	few	TGTGCCAGCAGCTTCCGGGACAACCAAGAGACCCAGTACTTC	CASSFRDNQETQYF
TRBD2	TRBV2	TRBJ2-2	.	TGTGCCAGCAGCTGGTTGGCGGGAGGCCTCCCCGGGGAGCTGTTTTTT	CASSWLAGGLPGELFF
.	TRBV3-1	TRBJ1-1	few	TGTGCCAGCAGCCAAGGTGGGAGGGCGACTGAAGCTTTCTTT	CASSQGGRATEAFF
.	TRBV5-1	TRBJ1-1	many	TGCGCCAGCAGCTTGTCGGATTTGAGGACTGAAGCTTTCTTT	CASSLSDLRTEAFF
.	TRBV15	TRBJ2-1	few	TGTGCCACCAGCCCGCACCCCCCTCGATGGGCGGTGAGCTCCTACAATGAGCAGTTCTTC	CATSPHPPRWAVSSYNEQFF
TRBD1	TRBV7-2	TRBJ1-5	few	TGTGCCAGCAGCTTAACAGGGGGGCCTAATCAGCCCCAGCATTTT	CASSLTGGPNQPQHF
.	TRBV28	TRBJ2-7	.	TGTGCCAGCAGCGCCGCATGGGAGCAGTACTTC	CASSAAWEQYF
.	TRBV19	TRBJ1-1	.	TGTGCCAGCACCACAAGGAACACTGAAGCTTTCTTT	CASTTRNTEAFF
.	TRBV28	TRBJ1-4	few	TGTGCCAGCAGTTCAATCAGGGGTAATGAAAAACTGTTTTTT	CASSSIRGNEKLFF
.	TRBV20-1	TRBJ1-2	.	TGCAGTGCTTTTAGGGTGGACTATGGCTACACCTTC	CSAFRVDYGYTF
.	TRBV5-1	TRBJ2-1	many	TGCGCCAGCAGCCTTCAACAAAGCTCCTACAATGAGCAGTTCTTC	CASSLQQSSYNEQFF
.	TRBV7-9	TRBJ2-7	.	TGTGCCAGCAGCTCCCACCTGCGTGGGGGCGAGCAGTACTTC	CASSSHLRGGEQYF
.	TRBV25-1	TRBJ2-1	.	TGTGCCAGCACCGAGAGTTTTGGTGAGCAGTTCTTC	CASTESFGEQFF
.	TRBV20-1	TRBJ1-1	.	TGCAGTGCTAGAGTTCAAGGGGAGGGAATCGTGAACACTGAAGCTTTCTTT	CSARVQGEGIVNTEAFF
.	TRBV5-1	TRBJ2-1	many	TGCGCCAGCAGCTTGGATCCTTCGGAGCAGTTCTTC	CASSLDPSEQFF
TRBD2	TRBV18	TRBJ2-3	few	TGTGCCAGCTCACCTCTACTAGCGGCCGGGGTGTCAGATACGCAGTATTTT	CASSPLLAAGVSDTQYF
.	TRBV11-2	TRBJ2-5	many	TGTGCCAGCAGCTTAGGCCTACAGGGTATCGAAAAGACCCAGTACTTC	CASSLGLQGIEKTQYF